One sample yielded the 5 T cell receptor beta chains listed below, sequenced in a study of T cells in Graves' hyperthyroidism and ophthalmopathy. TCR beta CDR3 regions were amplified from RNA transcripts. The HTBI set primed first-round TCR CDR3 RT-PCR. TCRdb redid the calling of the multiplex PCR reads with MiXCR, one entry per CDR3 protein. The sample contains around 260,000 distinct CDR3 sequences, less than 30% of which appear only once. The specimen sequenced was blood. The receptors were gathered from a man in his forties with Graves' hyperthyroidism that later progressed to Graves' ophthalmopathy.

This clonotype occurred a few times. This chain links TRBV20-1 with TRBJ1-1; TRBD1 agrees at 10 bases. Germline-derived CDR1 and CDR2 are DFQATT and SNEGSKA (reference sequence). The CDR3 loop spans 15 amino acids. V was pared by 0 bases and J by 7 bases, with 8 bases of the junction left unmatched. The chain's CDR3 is CSARDGDRGHLEAFF. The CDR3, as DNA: TGCAGTGCTAGAGACGGGGACAGGGGCCACCTTGAAGCTTTCTTT.

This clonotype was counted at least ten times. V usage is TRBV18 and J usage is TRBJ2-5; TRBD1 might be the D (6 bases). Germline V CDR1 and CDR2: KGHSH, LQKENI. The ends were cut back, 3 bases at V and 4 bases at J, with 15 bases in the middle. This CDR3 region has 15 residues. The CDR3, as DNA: TGTGCCAGCTCACCGACAACAGGGAATAGAGAGACCCAGTACTTC. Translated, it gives CASSPTTGNRETQYF.

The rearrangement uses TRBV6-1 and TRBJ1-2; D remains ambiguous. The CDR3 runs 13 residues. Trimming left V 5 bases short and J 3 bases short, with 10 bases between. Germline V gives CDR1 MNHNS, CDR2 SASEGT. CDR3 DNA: TGTGCCAGCAGTCCCGCAACCTACTATGGCTACACCTTC. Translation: CASSPATYYGYTF.

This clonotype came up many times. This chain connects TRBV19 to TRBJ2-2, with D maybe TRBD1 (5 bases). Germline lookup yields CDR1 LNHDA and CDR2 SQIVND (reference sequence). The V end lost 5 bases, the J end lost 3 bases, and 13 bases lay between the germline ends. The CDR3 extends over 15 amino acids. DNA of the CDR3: TGTGCCAGTAGTCAACAGGTTGGGTACACCGGGGAGCTGTTTTTT. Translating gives CASSQQVGYTGELFF.

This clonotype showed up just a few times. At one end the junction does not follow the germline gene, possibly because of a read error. CDR3 region: CANSPRGQGLGDTEAFF. The CDR3, as DNA: TGTGCCAACTCACCACGAGGTCAGGGATTAGGTGACACTGAAGCTTTCTTT. The chain carries TRBV18 and TRBJ1-1, with a tentative D call TRBD1 (5 bases). In germline, CDR1 is KGHSH, CDR2 LQKENI. The CDR3 spans 17 residues.